The present entry profiles one T cell receptor (beta chain) with its context. What it binds is unknown. These data originate in a study of T cell responses to AZD1222 COVID-19 vaccine. Findings of the study overall: Close to half of all spike-specific TCRs reportedly target regions of the variants that are unmutated. Along spike, vaccine-associated CD4 TCRs were found throughout, with dominance at 160-218 and 743-854. Donors in the cohort were predominantly white British and more often female, and clonal diversity was possibly underestimated.

Generated by immunoSEQ multiplex PCR, the TCRdb table keeps only in-frame clones and is missing some. The table shows some 130,000 clones, with roughly 88% occurring only once. This CDR3 has 16 amino acids. The germline V gene has CDR1 SNHLY and CDR2 FYNNEI. The trim removed 2 bases at V and 1 base at J, leaving 7 bases unmatched. The sequence derives from an adult in good health. The chain has TRBV2 and TRBJ1-1; 7 bases match TRBD1. The sequencing used peripheral blood, collected on day 0 of AZD1222 vaccination. The CDR3 is CASSERQGVGNTEAFF. In DNA form, the CDR3 reads TGTGCCAGCAGTGAACGACAGGGAGTGGGGAACACTGAAGCTTTCTTT.